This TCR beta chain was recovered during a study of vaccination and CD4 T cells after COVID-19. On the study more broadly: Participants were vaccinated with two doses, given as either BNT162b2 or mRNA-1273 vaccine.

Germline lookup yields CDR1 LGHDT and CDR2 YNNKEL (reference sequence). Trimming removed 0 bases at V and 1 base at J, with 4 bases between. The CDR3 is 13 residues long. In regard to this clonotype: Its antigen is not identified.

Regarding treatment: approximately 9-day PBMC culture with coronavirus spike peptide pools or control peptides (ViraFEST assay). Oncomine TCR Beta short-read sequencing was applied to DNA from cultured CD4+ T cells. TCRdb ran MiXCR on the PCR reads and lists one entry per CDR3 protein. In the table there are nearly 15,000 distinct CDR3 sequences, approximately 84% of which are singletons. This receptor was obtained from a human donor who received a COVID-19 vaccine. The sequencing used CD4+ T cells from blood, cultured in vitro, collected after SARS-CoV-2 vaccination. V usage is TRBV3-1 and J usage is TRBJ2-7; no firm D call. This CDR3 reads CASSQDPSYEQYF. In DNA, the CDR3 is TGTGCCAGCAGCCAAGATCCGTCCTACGAGCAGTACTTC.